This TCR beta chain was retrieved from a study of cytomegalovirus exposure and HLA in healthy donors. V lost 4 bases, J lost 0 bases, and 13 bases stayed unmatched. CDR1 is SGHRS, CDR2 YFSETQ, per germline. The CDR3 runs to 17 residues. Study-wide results and limits: Previously analyzed data showed that most TCR beta V segments were productive at a frequency of about 87% or about 30%. Confirmation was obtained in vitro that a few CMV-associated chains are specific for CMV antigens. Analysis was carried out at a later point, and it linked a missense DCLRE1C variant to TCR beta V- and J-gene trimming.

Healthy people donating bone marrow made up the donors. On this clone itself: What it recognizes is unknown.

Primers: 60 Vbeta forward and 13 Jbeta reverse. Repertoires were generated with immunoSEQ multiplex PCR, while TCRdb's copy carries only in-frame clones and drops some. Here the sample spans about 190,000 clones, approximately 88% being singletons. The gene calls are TRBV5-1 and TRBJ2-7; 7 bases agree with TRBD2. Sequencing input: PBMCs. The sequence came from a woman aged 45-65 years in good health and CMV-seropositive. CDR3 loop: CASSPGGGNAGSYEQYF. CDR3 nucleotide sequence: TGCGCCAGCAGCCCGGGAGGTGGCAATGCGGGCTCCTACGAGCAGTACTTC.